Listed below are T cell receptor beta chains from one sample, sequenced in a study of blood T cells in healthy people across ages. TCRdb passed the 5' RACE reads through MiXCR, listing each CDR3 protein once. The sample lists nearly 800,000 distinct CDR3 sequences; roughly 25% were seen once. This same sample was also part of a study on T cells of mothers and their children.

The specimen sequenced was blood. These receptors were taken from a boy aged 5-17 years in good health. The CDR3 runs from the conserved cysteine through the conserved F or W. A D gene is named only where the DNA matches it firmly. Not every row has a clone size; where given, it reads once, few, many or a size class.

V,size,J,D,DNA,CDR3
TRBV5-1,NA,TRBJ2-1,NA,TGCGCCAGCAGCTTGGATGGTGCAGGTTCCTACAATGAGCAGTTCTTC,CASSLDGAGSYNEQFF
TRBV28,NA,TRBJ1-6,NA,TGTGCCAGCAGTTTTCGGGGTTTGACGGCACCCCTCCACTTT,CASSFRGLTAPLHF
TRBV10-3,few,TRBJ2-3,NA,TGTGCCATCAGTGAACCCGGGCCCAACACAGATACGCAGTATTTT,CAISEPGPNTDTQYF
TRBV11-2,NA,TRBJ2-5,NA,TGTGCCAGCAGCTTTCATAACCAAGAGACCCAGTACTTC,CASSFHNQETQYF
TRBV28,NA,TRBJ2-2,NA,TGTGCCAGCAGTTTCCCCCAACACCGGGAGCTGTTTTTT,CASSFPQHRELFF
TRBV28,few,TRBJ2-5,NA,TGTGCCAGCAGTGGGGTGGTGGAGACCCAGTACTTC,CASSGVVETQYF
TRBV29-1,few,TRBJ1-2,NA,TGCAGCGTTGAAGATCTAAACAGAAATTATGGCTACACCTTC,CSVEDLNRNYGYTF
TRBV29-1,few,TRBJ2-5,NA,TGCAGCGTTAATGCTGCCCCAGAGACCCAGTACTTC,CSVNAAPETQYF
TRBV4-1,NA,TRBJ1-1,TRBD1,TGCGCCAGCAGCCACGGGAAACAGGGGGACACTGAAGCTTTCTTT,CASSHGKQGDTEAFF
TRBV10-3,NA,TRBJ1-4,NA,TGTGCCATCAGTGAGGTTCAATCGAGAGCCCAGAGCCTTAATGAAAAACTGTTTTTT,CAISEVQSRAQSLNEKLFF
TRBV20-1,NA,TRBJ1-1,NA,TGCAGTGCTAGAGATAGGCCCCCGAACACTGAAGCTTTCTTT,CSARDRPPNTEAFF
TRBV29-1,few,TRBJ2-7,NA,TGCAGCGTTGAAGTCGCCAACGAGCAGTACTTC,CSVEVANEQYF
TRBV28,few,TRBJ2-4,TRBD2,TGTGCCAGCAGTCCTAGCGGGACTACCCCCAAAAACATTCAGTACTTC,CASSPSGTTPKNIQYF
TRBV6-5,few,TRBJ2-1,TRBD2,TGTGCCAGCAGTTACTCCCTAGCGGGATCCTACAATGAGCAGTTCTTC,CASSYSLAGSYNEQFF
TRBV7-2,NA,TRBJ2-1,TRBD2,TGTGCCAGCAGACCCGGGGGAGGGGCCTACAATGAGCAGTTCTTC,CASRPGGGAYNEQFF
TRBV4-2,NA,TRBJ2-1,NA,TGTGCCTGCAGCCCCAACCCAGATCTAACCTACAATGAGCAGTTCTTC,CACSPNPDLTYNEQFF
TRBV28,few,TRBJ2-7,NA,TGTGCCAGCAGTTTAGGGCGGGACGGGACCTACGAGCAGTACTTC,CASSLGRDGTYEQYF
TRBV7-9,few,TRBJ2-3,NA,TGTGCCAGCAGCTTAGGGCCAGAGGCAGATACGCAGTATTTT,CASSLGPEADTQYF
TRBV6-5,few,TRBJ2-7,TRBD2,TGTGCCAGCAGTTACTCGGCCGGGAGGGCCGACTACGAGCAGTACTTC,CASSYSAGRADYEQYF
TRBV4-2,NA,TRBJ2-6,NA,TGTGCCAGCAGCCAAGATAGGGGGGGATCCGACTCTGGGACCAACGTCCTGACTTTC,CASSQDRGGSDSGTNVLTF
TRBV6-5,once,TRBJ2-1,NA,TGTGCCAGCAGTCAGGGAGCACAGGTCTCCTACAATGAGCAGTTCTTC,CASSQGAQVSYNEQFF
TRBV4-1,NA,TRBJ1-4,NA,TGCGCCAGCAGTTCGGGGAGTGAAAAACTGTTTTTT,CASSSGSEKLFF
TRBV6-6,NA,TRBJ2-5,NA,TGCGCCAGCAGTTACTCAGACTTACCCAGGGGAGAGACCCAGTACTTC,CASSYSDLPRGETQYF
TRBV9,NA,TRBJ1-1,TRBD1,TGTGCCAGCAGCGGCAGGGGGTACGGTGAAGCTTTCTTT,CASSGRGYGEAFF
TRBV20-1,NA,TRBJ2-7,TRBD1,TGCAGTGCCCCCGGGACAGCAACCTACGAGCAGTACTTC,CSAPGTATYEQYF
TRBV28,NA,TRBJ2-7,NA,TGTGCCAGCAGCGTGGGGCTAGCCATCCACGAGCAGTACTTC,CASSVGLAIHEQYF
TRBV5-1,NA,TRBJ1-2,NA,TGCGCCAGCAGCCCCCCAGGGCCGGTTCATGGCTACACCTTC,CASSPPGPVHGYTF
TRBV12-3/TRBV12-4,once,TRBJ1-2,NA,TGTGCCAGCAGGAAGGACTCGAATATCGGTAGCTACACCTTC,CASRKDSNIGSYTF
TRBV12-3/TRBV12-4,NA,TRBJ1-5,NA,TGTGCCAGCAGTGGCCGGGGGGGGTTGCAGCCCCAGCATTTT,CASSGRGGLQPQHF
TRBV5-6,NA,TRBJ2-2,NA,TGTGCCAGCAGCCCGCAGGGACCTATTTCAGGGGAGCTGTTTTTT,CASSPQGPISGELFF
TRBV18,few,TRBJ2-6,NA,TGTGCCAGCTCACCCCAGGGGCCTCCCGACGTCCTGACTTTC,CASSPQGPPDVLTF
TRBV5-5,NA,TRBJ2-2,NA,TGTGCCAGCAGCTTGATAGGGACGAACACCGGGGAGCTGTTTTTT,CASSLIGTNTGELFF
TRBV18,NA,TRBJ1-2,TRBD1,TGTGCCAGCTCACCATGGACAGGGGTGGATGGCTACACCTTC,CASSPWTGVDGYTF
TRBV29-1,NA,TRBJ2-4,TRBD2,TGCAGCGTCACCCCTAGCGGCCTCAAAAACATTCAGTACTTC,CSVTPSGLKNIQYF
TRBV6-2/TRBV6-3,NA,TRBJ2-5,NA,TGTGCCAGCAGTTACTCGACTAGCCAAGAGACCCAGTACTTC,CASSYSTSQETQYF
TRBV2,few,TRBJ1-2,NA,TGTGCCAGCAGTGAAGCGCTGGGACTTCGCGGCTATGGCTACACCTTC,CASSEALGLRGYGYTF
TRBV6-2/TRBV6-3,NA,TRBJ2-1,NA,TGTGCCAGCACCATCAACGGACTGTCCAACAATGAGCAGTTCTTC,CASTINGLSNNEQFF
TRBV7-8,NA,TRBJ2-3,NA,TGTGCCAGCAGCCTAGACTACACACACGATACGCAGTATTTT,CASSLDYTHDTQYF
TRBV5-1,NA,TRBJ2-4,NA,TGCGCCAGCAGCCTAGCCCTCGCAGGCGATCCAAACATTCAGTACTTC,CASSLALAGDPNIQYF